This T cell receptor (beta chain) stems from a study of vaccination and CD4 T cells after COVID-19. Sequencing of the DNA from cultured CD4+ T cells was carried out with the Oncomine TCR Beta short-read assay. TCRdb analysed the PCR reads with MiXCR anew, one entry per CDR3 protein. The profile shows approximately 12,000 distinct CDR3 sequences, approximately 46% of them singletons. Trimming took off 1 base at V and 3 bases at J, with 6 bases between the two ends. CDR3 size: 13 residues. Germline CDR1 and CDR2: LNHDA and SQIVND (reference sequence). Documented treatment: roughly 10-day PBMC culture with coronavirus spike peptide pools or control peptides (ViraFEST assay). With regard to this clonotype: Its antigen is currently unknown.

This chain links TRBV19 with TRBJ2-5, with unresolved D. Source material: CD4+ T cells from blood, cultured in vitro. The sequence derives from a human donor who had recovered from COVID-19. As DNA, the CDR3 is TGTGCCAGTAGTATAGTGGGAAAAGAGACCCAGTACTTC. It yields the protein CASSIVGKETQYF.